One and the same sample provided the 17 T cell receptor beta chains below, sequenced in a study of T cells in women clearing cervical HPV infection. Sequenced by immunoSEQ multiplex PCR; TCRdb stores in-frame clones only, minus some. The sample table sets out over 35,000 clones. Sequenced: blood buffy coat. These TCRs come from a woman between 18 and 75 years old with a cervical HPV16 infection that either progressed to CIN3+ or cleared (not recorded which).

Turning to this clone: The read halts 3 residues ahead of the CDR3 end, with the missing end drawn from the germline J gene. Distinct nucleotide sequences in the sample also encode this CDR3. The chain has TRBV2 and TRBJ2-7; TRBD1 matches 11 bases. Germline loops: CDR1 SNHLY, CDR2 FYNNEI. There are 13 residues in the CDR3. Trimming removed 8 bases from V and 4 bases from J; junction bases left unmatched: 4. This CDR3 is CASFRDRGYEQYF. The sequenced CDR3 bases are TGTGCCAGCTTCCGGGACAGGGGGTACGAG.

This chain's CDR3 is CASSATGGENSPLHF. The sequenced CDR3 bases are TGTGCCAGCAGCGCGACAGGGGGGGAGAATTCACCC. V usage is TRBV7-3 and J usage is TRBJ1-6, with 9 bases lining up with TRBD1. The read terminates 3 residues ahead of where the CDR3 ends, so the germline J gene completes it. This CDR3 contains 15 residues. The germline V gene encodes CDR1 SGHTA and CDR2 FQGTGA. V lost 5 bases and J lost 7; bases outside the gene matches: 6.

CDR3 sequence reads: CASSLGGLAGGSTGELFF. Partial CDR3 DNA: TGTGCCAGCAGCTTAGGTGGACTAGCGGGAGGAAGCACCGGGGAG. This chain connects TRBV13 to TRBJ2-2; 14 bases match TRBD2. The CDR3 is cut off 3 residues early in the read; its end comes from the germline J gene. CDR1 is PRHDT and CDR2 is FYEKMQ in the germline V gene (reference sequence). Unmatched junction bases numbered 4, after V lost 0 bases and J lost 4 bases. The CDR3 is made up of 18 amino acids.

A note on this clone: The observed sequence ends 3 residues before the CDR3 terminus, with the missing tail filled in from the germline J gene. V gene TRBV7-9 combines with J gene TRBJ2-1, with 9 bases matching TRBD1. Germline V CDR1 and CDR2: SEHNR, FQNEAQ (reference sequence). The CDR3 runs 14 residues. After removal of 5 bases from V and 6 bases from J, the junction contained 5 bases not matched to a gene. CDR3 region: CASSHRDRVNEQFF. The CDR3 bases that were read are TGTGCCAGCAGCCACCGGGACAGGGTCAATGAG. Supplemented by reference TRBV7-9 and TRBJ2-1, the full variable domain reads DTGVSQNPRHKITKRGQNVTFRCDPISEHNRLYWYRQTLGQGPEFLTYFQNEAQLEKSRLLSDRFSAERPKGSFSTLEIQRTEQGDSAMYLCASSHRDRVNEQFFGPGTRLTVL.

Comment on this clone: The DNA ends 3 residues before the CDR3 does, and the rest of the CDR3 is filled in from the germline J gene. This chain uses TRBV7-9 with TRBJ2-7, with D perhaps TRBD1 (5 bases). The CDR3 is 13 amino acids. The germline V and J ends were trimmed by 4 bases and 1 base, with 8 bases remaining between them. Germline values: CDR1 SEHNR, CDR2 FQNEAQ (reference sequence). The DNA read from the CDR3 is TGTGCCAGCAGCTCTAGACAGTCCTACGAG. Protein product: CASSSRQSYE. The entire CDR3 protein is CASSSRQSYEQYF.

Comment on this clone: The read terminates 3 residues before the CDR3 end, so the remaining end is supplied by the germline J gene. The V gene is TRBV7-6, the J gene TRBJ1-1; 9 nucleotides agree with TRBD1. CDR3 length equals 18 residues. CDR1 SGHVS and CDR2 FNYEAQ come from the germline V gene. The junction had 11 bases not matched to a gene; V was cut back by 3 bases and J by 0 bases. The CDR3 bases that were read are TGTGCCAGCAGCTTGGGGGACAGGGTACCACTCGTGAACACTGAA. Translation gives CASSLGDRVPLVNTE. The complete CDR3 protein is CASSLGDRVPLVNTEAFF.

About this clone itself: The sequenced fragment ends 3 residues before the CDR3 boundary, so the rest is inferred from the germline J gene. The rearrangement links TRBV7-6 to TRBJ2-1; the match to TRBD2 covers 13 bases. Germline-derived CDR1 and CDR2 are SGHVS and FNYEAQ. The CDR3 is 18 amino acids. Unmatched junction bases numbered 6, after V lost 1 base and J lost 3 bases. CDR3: CASSLELAGGRNYNEQFF. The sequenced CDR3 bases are TGTGCCAGCAGCTTAGAACTAGCGGGAGGGAGGAACTACAATGAG.

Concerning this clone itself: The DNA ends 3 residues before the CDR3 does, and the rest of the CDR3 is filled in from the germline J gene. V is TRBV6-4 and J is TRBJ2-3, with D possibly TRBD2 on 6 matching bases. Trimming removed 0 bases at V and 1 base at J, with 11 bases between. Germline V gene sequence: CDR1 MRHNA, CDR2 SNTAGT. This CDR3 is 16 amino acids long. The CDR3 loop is CASSDSWDFGTDTQYF. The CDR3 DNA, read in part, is TGTGCCAGCAGTGACTCGTGGGACTTTGGCACAGATACG.

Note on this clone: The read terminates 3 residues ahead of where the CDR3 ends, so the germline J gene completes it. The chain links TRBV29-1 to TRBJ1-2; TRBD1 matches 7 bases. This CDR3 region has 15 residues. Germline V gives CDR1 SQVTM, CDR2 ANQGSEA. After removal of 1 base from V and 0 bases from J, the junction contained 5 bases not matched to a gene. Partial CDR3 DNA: TGCAGCGTTGAAGGGCCCGGGACAGCTAACTATGGC. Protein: CSVEGPGTANYG. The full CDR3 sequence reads CSVEGPGTANYGYTF.

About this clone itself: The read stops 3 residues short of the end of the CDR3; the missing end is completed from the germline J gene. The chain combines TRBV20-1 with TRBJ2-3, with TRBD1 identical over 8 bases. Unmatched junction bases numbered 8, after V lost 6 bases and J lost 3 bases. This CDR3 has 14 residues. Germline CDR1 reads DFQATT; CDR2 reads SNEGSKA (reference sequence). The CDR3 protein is CSAGQGSRTDTQYF. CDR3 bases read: TGCAGTGCAGGACAGGGAAGTAGAACAGATACG.

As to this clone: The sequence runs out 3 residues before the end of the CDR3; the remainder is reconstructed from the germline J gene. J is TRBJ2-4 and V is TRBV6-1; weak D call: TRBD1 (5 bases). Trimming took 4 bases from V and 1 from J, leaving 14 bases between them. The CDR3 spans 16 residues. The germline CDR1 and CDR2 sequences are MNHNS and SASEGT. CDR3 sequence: CASSGGTPGAKNIQYF. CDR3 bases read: TGTGCCAGCAGTGGGGGCACACCTGGTGCCAAAAACATT.

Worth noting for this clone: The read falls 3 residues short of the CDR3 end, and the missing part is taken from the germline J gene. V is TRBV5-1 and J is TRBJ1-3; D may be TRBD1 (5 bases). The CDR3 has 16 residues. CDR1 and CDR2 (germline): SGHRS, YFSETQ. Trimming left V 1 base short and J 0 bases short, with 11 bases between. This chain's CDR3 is CASSLNGAFSGNTIYF. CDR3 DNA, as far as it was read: TGCGCCAGCAGCTTGAATGGGGCCTTCTCTGGAAACACC.

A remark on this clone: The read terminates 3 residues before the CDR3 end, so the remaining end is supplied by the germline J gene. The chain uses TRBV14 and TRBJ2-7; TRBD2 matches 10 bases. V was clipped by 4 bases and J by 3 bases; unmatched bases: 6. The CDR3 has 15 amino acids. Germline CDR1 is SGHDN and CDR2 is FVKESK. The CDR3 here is CASSPLAGGFYEQYF. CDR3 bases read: TGTGCCAGCAGCCCATTAGCGGGAGGTTTCTACGAG.

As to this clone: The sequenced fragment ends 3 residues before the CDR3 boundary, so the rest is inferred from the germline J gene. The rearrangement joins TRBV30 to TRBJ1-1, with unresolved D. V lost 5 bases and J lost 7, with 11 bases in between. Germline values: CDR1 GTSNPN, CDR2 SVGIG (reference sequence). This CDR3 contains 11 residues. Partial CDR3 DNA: TGTGCCTGGGAAAAACTACTTGAA. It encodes CAWEKLLE. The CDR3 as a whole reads CAWEKLLEAFF.

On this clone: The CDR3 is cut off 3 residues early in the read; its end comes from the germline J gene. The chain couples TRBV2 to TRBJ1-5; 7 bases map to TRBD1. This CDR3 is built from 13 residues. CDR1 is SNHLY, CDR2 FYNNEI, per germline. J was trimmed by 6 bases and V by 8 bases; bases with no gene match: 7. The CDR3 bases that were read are TGTGCCAGCCGAGACAGGGAGGTTCAGCCC. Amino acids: CASRDREVQP. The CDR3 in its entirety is CASRDREVQPQHF.

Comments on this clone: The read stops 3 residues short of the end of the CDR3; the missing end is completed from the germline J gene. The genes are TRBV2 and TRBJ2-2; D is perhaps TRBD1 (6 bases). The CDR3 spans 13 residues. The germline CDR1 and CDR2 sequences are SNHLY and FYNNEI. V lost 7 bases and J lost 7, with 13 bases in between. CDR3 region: CASTGQSFGELFF. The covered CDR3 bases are TGTGCCAGCACAGGACAGTCCTTCGGGGAG.

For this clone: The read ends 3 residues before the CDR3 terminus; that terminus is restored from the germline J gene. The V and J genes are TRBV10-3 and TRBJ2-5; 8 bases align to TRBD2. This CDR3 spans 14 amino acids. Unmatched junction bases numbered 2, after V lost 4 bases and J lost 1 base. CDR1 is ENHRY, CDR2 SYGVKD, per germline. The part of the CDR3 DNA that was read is TGTGCCATCAGTGTCACTAGCGGCCAAGAGACC. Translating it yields CAISVTSGQET. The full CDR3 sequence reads CAISVTSGQETQYF.